This record covers a single TCR beta chain. The antigen remains unidentified. These data originate in a study of cytomegalovirus exposure and HLA in healthy donors. Notes on the study in general: Some TCR beta chains (roughly 150 of them) were listed as cytomegalovirus-associated. In a later analysis, V- and J-gene trimming of beta chains associated with a DCLRE1C missense variant, replicated independently.

PCR employed 60 Vbeta and 13 Jbeta primers. Libraries were prepared by immunoSEQ multiplex PCR; TCRdb keeps only in-frame clonotypes and omits some of them. The sample lists around 280,000 clones; approximately 90% were seen once. V lost 5 bases to trimming and J lost 0 bases, with 13 bases between them. Germline CDR1 is MNHNS and CDR2 is SASEGT. The length of the CDR3 is 15 residues. This chain uses TRBV6-1 with TRBJ1-1, with D perhaps matching TRBD1 (6 bases). Input material: PBMCs. The TCR was taken from a woman between 18 and 30 years old in good health and CMV-seronegative. CDR3 sequence (DNA): TGTGCCAGCAGTAGGTTGGACAGTTTGAACACTGAAGCTTTCTTT. Translation: CASSRLDSLNTEAFF.